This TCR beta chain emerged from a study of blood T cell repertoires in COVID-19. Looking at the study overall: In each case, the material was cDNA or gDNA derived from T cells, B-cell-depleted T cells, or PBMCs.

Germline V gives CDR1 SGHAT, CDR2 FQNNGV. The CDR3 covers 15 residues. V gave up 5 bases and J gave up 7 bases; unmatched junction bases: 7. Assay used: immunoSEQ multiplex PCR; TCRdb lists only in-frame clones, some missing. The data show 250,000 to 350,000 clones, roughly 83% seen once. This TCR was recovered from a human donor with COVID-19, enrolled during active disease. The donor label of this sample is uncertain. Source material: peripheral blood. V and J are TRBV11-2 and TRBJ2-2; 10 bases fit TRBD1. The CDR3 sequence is CASSTGTGVDGELFF. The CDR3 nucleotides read TGTGCCAGCAGCACCGGGACAGGGGTGGACGGGGAGCTGTTTTTT. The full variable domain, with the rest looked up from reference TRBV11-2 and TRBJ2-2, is EAGVAQSPRYKIIEKRQSVAFWCNPISGHATLYWYQQILGQGPKLLIQFQNNGVVDDSQLPKDRFSAERLKGVDSTLKIQPAKLEDSAVYLCASSTGTGVDGELFFGEGSRLTVL.